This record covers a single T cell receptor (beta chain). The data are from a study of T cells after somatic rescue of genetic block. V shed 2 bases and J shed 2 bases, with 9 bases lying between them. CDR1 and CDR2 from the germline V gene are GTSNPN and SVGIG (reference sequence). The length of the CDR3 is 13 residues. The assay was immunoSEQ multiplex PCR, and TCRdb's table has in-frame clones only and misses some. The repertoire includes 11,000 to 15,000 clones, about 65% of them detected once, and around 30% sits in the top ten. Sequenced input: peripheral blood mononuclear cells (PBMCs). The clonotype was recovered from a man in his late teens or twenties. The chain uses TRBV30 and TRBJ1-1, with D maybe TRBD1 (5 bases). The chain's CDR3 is CAWSLQENTEAFF. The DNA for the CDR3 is TGTGCCTGGAGTTTACAGGAAAACACTGAAGCTTTCTTT. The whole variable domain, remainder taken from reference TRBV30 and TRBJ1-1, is SQTIHQWPATLVQPVGSPLSLECTVEGTSNPNLYWYRQAAGRGLQLLFYSVGIGQISSEVPQNLSASRPQDRQFILSSKKLLLSDSGFYLCAWSLQENTEAFFGQGTRLTVV.